The T cell receptor beta chain under discussion was sequenced for a study of blood T cells in healthy people across ages. General study results and limits: It was found that TCR beta diversity correlated strongly with the percentage of naive T cells.

Primed by a sample-barcoded 5' primer and a J-beta primer mix, a second PCR proceeded for 7 to 11 cycles. Each CDR3 protein gets one entry after TCRdb re-called the 5' RACE reads with MiXCR. Among about 1.1 million distinct CDR3 sequences listed, approximately 38% were seen once. V was clipped by 2 bases and J by 9 bases, with 17 bases between them. The CDR3 has 15 residues. Germline assignment: CDR1 SGHNT and CDR2 YENEEA. With regard to this clonotype: Its matching antigen is unknown.

The sample taken for sequencing was blood. This receptor was taken from a man between 18 and 35 years old in good health. The chain links TRBV11-3 to TRBJ2-1; maybe TRBD2 (6 bases). CDR3 sequence: CASSLPVRFGGEQFF. The CDR3 bases are TGTGCCAGCAGCTTACCAGTACGTTTCGGGGGTGAGCAGTTCTTC.